This T cell receptor beta chain was sequenced in a study of blood T cell repertoires in COVID-19. Study-level information: The origin of the acute and convalescent COVID-19 samples was the United States, Italy and Spain. From T cells, B-cell-depleted T cells, or PBMCs came the material, which was cDNA or gDNA.

The CDR3 runs to 13 residues. Germline CDR1 and CDR2: KGHSH and LQKENI. V gave up 3 bases and J gave up 7 bases; unmatched junction bases: 5. Per the study methods: How many nucleated cells were present was estimated from reference gene primer amplification. Sequenced by immunoSEQ multiplex PCR; TCRdb stores in-frame clones only, minus some. The D gene and trimming were derived from the DNA, and the V and J assignments and clone size from that table. The table includes 50,000 to 65,000 clones, 74% detected once. Sequenced input: peripheral blood. The J gene is TRBJ1-2, the V gene TRBV18, with 7 bases identical to TRBD1. This TCR was sampled from a woman of 80 years or more with acute or convalescent COVID-19. The CDR3 coding sequence is TGTGCCAGCTCACCGGCAGGGGGGACTGGCTACACCTTC. Translated: CASSPAGGTGYTF.